This passage covers 9 T cell receptor beta chains from one sample sequenced in a study of cytomegalovirus exposure and HLA in healthy donors. The PCR ran on 60 Vbeta and 13 Jbeta primers. The repertoire was sequenced with immunoSEQ multiplex PCR; TCRdb's copy has only in-frame clones and lacks some. The repertoire holds 95,000 to 150,000 clones, around 80% seen once, with around 3% in the top ten. Sequences were obtained from PBMCs. The receptors originated from a woman between 40 and 55 years old in good health and CMV-seropositive.

This chain uses TRBV5-4 with TRBJ2-7, with D possibly TRBD2 on 6 matching bases. This CDR3 spans 13 amino acids. Germline V gene data show CDR1 as SGHNT and CDR2 as YYREEE (reference sequence). V was shortened by 3 bases and J by 4 bases, with 11 bases between the two germline ends. The CDR3 here is CASSSEGFYEQYF. CDR3 bases: TGTGCCAGCAGCTCGGAGGGATTTTACGAGCAGTACTTC.

This clone has only one observation. The rearrangement joins TRBV5-1 to TRBJ2-7, with a tentative D call TRBD1 (6 bases). The germline CDR1 and CDR2 sequences are SGHRS and YFSETQ. Trimming removed 6 bases from V and 2 bases from J, with 12 bases in between. This CDR3 has 13 amino acids. CDR3 DNA: TGCGCCAGCACCAGGGGCAGTACCTACGAGCAGTACTTC. It encodes CASTRGSTYEQYF.

The chain combines TRBV4-3 with TRBJ2-5; D not resolved. Germline V CDR1 and CDR2: LGHNA, YSLEER. V was pared by 0 bases and J by 5 bases, with 13 bases between. CDR3 size: 15 residues. CDR3 amino acids: CASSQDPIIPETQYF. Here the CDR3 DNA reads TGCGCCAGCAGCCAAGATCCCATCATCCCCGAGACCCAGTACTTC.

This clone came up a few times. The chain recombines TRBV15 with TRBJ2-1, with a tentative D call TRBD2 (6 bases). The CDR3 length is 15 residues. The germline V gene encodes CDR1 LNHNV and CDR2 YYDKDF (reference sequence). The V end was cut by 5 bases, the J end by 7 bases, with 18 bases between. For the CDR3, the DNA is TGTGCCACCAGCTACCGGGACTTTCCTAGGAATGAGCAGTTCTTC. It specifies CATSYRDFPRNEQFF.

The CDR3 sequence: CASSLDSPNTGELFF. As DNA, the CDR3 is TGTGCCAGCAGCTTAGACAGCCCTAACACCGGGGAGCTGTTTTTT. J is TRBJ2-2 and V is TRBV7-6; the D is unclear. Per the germline V gene, CDR1 is SGHVS and CDR2 is FNYEAQ. This CDR3 contains 15 residues. V was shortened by 1 base and J by 2 bases, with 8 bases between the two germline ends.

This clone appeared many times. The V call is TRBV18, the J call TRBJ1-5, with D hard to call. Per germline, CDR1 KGHSH and CDR2 LQKENI. V dropped 6 bases and J dropped 7 bases, with 22 bases sitting between them. This CDR3 spans 16 amino acids. CDR3 DNA: TGTGCCAGCTCGCTAAAAGGATCCTCGGAGGGCCAGCCCCAGCATTTT. Protein: CASSLKGSSEGQPQHF.

In its sample, this clone was seen once. The genes are TRBV5-6 and TRBJ1-2; D perhaps matches TRBD1 (5 bases). This CDR3 contains 14 residues. Germline V gene lookup returns CDR1 SGHDT and CDR2 YYEEEE. Between the trimmed V and J ends, which lost 1 base and 8 bases, there was a span of 15 bases. The CDR3 bases are TGTGCCAGCAGCTTGCCCCGGGGGGACGGGGGCTACACCTTC. Its translation is CASSLPRGDGGYTF.

This chain joins TRBV27 and TRBJ1-4, with D perhaps TRBD1 (5 bases). The V gene lost 0 bases and the J gene lost 5 bases, with 10 bases spanning the gap. The length of the CDR3 is 15 residues. Germline V lookup: CDR1 MNHEY, CDR2 SMNVEV (reference sequence). CDR3 nucleotides: TGTGCCAGCAGTTTATCGGGGGGGGTAAATGAAAAACTGTTTTTT. This codes for CASSLSGGVNEKLFF.

The chain uses TRBV6-1 and TRBJ1-1; D may be TRBD1 (5 bases). CDR1 and CDR2 (germline): MNHNS, SASEGT. The CDR3 consists of 15 residues. Between the trimmed V and J ends, which lost 0 bases and 3 bases, there was a span of 11 bases. The DNA of the CDR3 is TGTGCCAGCAGTGAAGCAGGGGTAGGGCACACTGAAGCTTTCTTT. This encodes CASSEAGVGHTEAFF.